A selection of T cell receptor beta chains follows, all from one sample in a study of monozygotic twins with inflammatory bowel disease. With the 5' RACE reads reprocessed, TCRdb shows one record per CDR3 protein and no DNA. This repertoire includes around 210,000 distinct CDR3 sequences. Material: blood. The source of these receptors is a human donor with ulcerative colitis or Crohn's disease, or a healthy co-twin of an affected twin (not recorded which). Each CDR3 is given with its conserved first and last residue.

cdr3_aa	v_call	j_call
CATGVGGASDTQYF	TRBV5-6	TRBJ2-3
CASSLNWLAGPTDTQYF	TRBV5-4	TRBJ2-3
CASSLWFNTEAFF	TRBV7-9	TRBJ1-1
CASSGTGLAASAQYF	TRBV5-1	TRBJ2-7
CASSPRDGRLDTWDVQYF	TRBV11-1	TRBJ2-7
CASSSPLSGYIYNEQFF	TRBV7-2	TRBJ2-1
CSARKQERGLAKNIQYF	TRBV20-1	TRBJ2-4
CASSPKGQGVNTEAFF	TRBV4-2	TRBJ1-1
CASSQDSAGTGYGYTF	TRBV4-3	TRBJ1-2
CASSPNGRRGYTF	TRBV9	TRBJ1-2
CASSSFPTNEKLFF	TRBV7-6	TRBJ1-4
CASSLDGVEAFF	TRBV27	TRBJ1-1
CASSPWSKDGYTF	TRBV12-3/TRBV12-4	TRBJ1-2
CASSLATGEGEKLFF	TRBV5-1	TRBJ1-4
CASISPGLAYNEQFF	TRBV6-4	TRBJ2-1
CSVRRGTGSNEQYF	TRBV29-1	TRBJ2-7
CASSWTGQQKTDTQYF	TRBV7-2	TRBJ2-3
CTSSYSAGYSYEQYF	TRBV6-5	TRBJ2-7
CASSFGVDTEAFF	TRBV5-1	TRBJ1-1
CASLQGPASGNTIYF	TRBV7-2	TRBJ1-3
CSALSVTEAFF	TRBV20-1	TRBJ1-1
CASIGGGAVQPQHF	TRBV2	TRBJ1-5
CASSLPPGLNIQYF	TRBV12-3/TRBV12-4	TRBJ2-4
CASSLEGASNEKLFF	TRBV5-1	TRBJ1-4
CASSSQRTSGGAVFRNEQFF	TRBV7-6	TRBJ2-1
CASSFYEAGGPTDTQYF	TRBV5-1	TRBJ2-3
CASSELLGGAIYGYTF	TRBV25-1	TRBJ1-2
CASSLARGQGREPQHF	TRBV7-2	TRBJ1-5
CASSHRDRAYGYTF	TRBV3-1	TRBJ1-2
CASSYDRPSIRYGYTF	TRBV6-5	TRBJ1-2
CASSSTSLGVQTEAFF	TRBV7-2	TRBJ1-1
CAISVQGNTEAFF	TRBV10-3	TRBJ1-1
CSARDHVREASNQPQHF	TRBV20-1	TRBJ1-5
CASSTPTVFGANVLTF	TRBV7-2	TRBJ2-6
CASSSQVGTQYF	TRBV6-5	TRBJ2-3
CASSQTGGPSYNEQFF	TRBV4-2	TRBJ2-1
CAIRSTGGGYTF	TRBV10-3	TRBJ1-2
CASSLERGKAEAFF	TRBV5-1	TRBJ1-1
CSARDLGTGYTF	TRBV20-1	TRBJ1-2
CASSSQGYGYTF	TRBV12-3/TRBV12-4	TRBJ1-2
CASSSKGDYGYTF	TRBV5-1	TRBJ1-2
CASSQTGGSNTGELFF	TRBV5-1	TRBJ2-2
CASSRTGNNQPQHF	TRBV5-5	TRBJ1-5
CASSKTGTYYAQPQHF	TRBV27	TRBJ1-5
CASSSGVMATDTQYF	TRBV7-9	TRBJ2-3
CASSFEGDRVFF	TRBV12-3/TRBV12-4	TRBJ2-1